This entry describes one TCR beta chain. Its antigen is unidentified. The missing conserved phenylalanine or tryptophan at the end of this CDR3 makes a read error likely. The germline V and J ends were trimmed by 7 bases and 0 bases, with 12 bases remaining between them. Germline CDR1 SGHRS, CDR2 YFSETQ. CDR3 size: 14 residues. Unsorted bulk tissue, about 19-32 mg of it, served as the source for co-extraction of RNA and DNA. A primer matching the constant region was used to make TCR beta cDNA from 500 ng of total RNA. Nested multiplex PCR, run for three rounds with slightly modified ARM-PCR, yielded TCR beta libraries. With TRBV1-TRBV30 forward primers and a C-beta reverse primer, the first two PCR rounds were run for approximately 9 cycles each. A single record per CDR3 protein comes from TCRdb applying MiXCR to the multiplex PCR reads. Of about 200,000 distinct CDR3 sequences in the sample, around four fifths are singletons; the top ten hold less than 20%.

This record comes from a study of tumor-infiltrating lymphocytes in primary liver carcinoma. Study findings and constraints: Significantly greater top-250-clone fractions characterized tumors relative to blood (p = 0.039).

Sequenced sample: tumor tissue from primary liver carcinoma. The gene calls are TRBV5-1 and TRBJ2-3, with TRBD1 as a possible D gene (6 bases). This TCR was recovered from a man aged 40-55 years with primary liver carcinoma and hepatitis B virus infection. CDR3 protein: CASARGGSTDTQYS. The CDR3 DNA reads as TGCGCCAGCGCGAGAGGGGGAAGCACAGATACGCAGTATTCT.